This T cell receptor beta chain was found in a study of blood T cell repertoires in COVID-19. In the study overall: Samples representing acute and convalescent COVID-19 were sourced from the United States, Italy and Spain.

TCRdb keeps only in-frame clones here, not all; method: immunoSEQ multiplex PCR. The data show 15,000 or so clones, with about 91% seen just once and 9% held by the top ten. CDR3 size: 10 residues. Germline values: CDR1 SGHNT, CDR2 YENEEA. Trimming stripped 10 bases from V and 5 bases from J, with 6 bases between. This chain connects TRBV11-3 to TRBJ2-1; D gene ambiguous. The sequence was obtained from a human donor in a cohort sampled during active COVID-19. The specimen sequenced was peripheral blood. DNA for the CDR3: TGTGCCAACACTAACAATGAGCAGTTCTTC. Amino acids: CANTNNEQFF. The full variable domain, completed using reference TRBV11-3 and TRBJ2-1, is EAGVVQSPRYKIIEKKQPVAFWCNPISGHNTLYWYLQNLGQGPELLIRYENEEAVDDSQLPKDRFSAERLKGVDSTLKIQPAELGDSAVYLCANTNNEQFFGPGTRLTVL.